Each of the 23 T cell receptor beta chains below was sequenced from the same sample in a study of cytomegalovirus exposure and HLA in healthy donors. The PCR employed 60 Vbeta primers together with 13 Jbeta primers. Generated by immunoSEQ multiplex PCR, the TCRdb table keeps only in-frame clones and is missing some. The sample contains 210,000 or so clones, roughly 80% of which appear only once. The sequenced material came from PBMCs. The receptors come from a girl aged 2 to 9 in good health and CMV-seronegative.

V and J are TRBV29-1 and TRBJ2-3; possibly TRBD1 for D (6 bases). The germline V and J ends were trimmed by 8 bases and 3 bases, with 15 bases remaining between them. The CDR3 consists of 13 residues. The germline CDR1 and CDR2 sequences are SQVTM and ANQGSEA. The CDR3 here is CSSRRTETDTQYF. The CDR3 bases are TGCAGCTCCCGGCGGACAGAGACAGATACGCAGTATTTT.

This chain uses TRBV4-1 with TRBJ1-5; no firm D call. The CDR3 is made up of 14 amino acids. Trimming removed 1 base at V and 7 bases at J, with 11 bases between. From germline, CDR1 is MGHRA and CDR2 YSYEKL. CDR3 amino acids: CASSQGLAGQPQHF. The DNA for the CDR3 is TGCGCCAGCAGCCAAGGTCTCGCGGGCCAGCCCCAGCATTTT.

The chain couples TRBV29-1 to TRBJ2-3; possibly TRBD1 for D (5 bases). Trimming cost V 3 bases and J 4 bases, with 17 bases left between them. The CDR3 runs to 15 residues. Germline V gives CDR1 SQVTM, CDR2 ANQGSEA. CDR3 region: CSVDREDSLADTQYF. The CDR3 DNA reads as TGCAGCGTTGACAGGGAAGATTCGCTAGCAGATACGCAGTATTTT.

For this clone: This sample includes further DNA sequences coding for the same CDR3. The rearrangement joins TRBV7-9 to TRBJ1-1; 9 bases agree with TRBD1. The CDR3 extends over 14 amino acids. Trimming at V came to 5 bases and at J to 1 base, leaving 2 bases not matched to a gene. Germline V lookup: CDR1 SEHNR, CDR2 FQNEAQ (reference sequence). The CDR3 spells CASSLGQGNTEAFF. Here the CDR3 DNA reads TGTGCCAGCAGCCTGGGACAGGGGAACACTGAAGCTTTCTTT.

The chain recombines TRBV4-1 with TRBJ1-2; TRBD1 matches 9 bases. The J segment lost 4 bases and the V segment lost 0 bases, leaving 6 bases of the junction unmatched. Per germline, CDR1 MGHRA and CDR2 YSYEKL. The CDR3 has 16 residues. CDR3 residues: CASSQEGGQGFYGYTF. As DNA, the CDR3 is TGCGCCAGCAGCCAAGAGGGGGGACAGGGATTCTATGGCTACACCTTC.

This sequence joins TRBV7-8 and TRBJ2-3, with a weak D call TRBD2 (6 bases). This CDR3 region has 15 residues. Deletions cut 3 bases from V and 4 bases from J, with 14 bases between. Germline CDR1 reads SGHVS; CDR2 reads FQNEAQ. The CDR3 DNA follows: TGTGCCAGCAGCTTCCCGGGAGTTAAAGCAGATACGCAGTATTTT. This gives the protein CASSFPGVKADTQYF.

The sample holds a few counts of this clone. V usage is TRBV6-5 and J usage is TRBJ1-2; 7 positions match TRBD1. The germline V gene has CDR1 MNHEY and CDR2 SVGAGI. Trimming removed 6 bases from V and 7 bases from J; junction bases left unmatched: 8. The CDR3 covers 13 residues. The CDR3 region has the DNA TGTGCCAGCAGCCGGTCGGCAGGGGGTGGCTACACCTTC. Encoded protein: CASSRSAGGGYTF.

This clone showed up just once. The chain uses TRBV6-1 and TRBJ1-1; no definite D call. The germline V and J ends were trimmed by 8 bases and 0 bases, with 10 bases remaining between them. There are 13 residues in the CDR3. Germline V gene sequence: CDR1 MNHNS, CDR2 SASEGT. The CDR3 loop is CASGEGMNTEAFF. The CDR3 region has the DNA TGTGCCAGCGGAGAGGGTATGAACACTGAAGCTTTCTTT.

The CDR3 loop reads CASSEAVGGDRAYNEQFF. In DNA form, the CDR3 reads TGTGCCAGCAGTGAAGCTGTCGGTGGGGACAGGGCCTACAATGAGCAGTTCTTC. The chain couples TRBV25-1 to TRBJ2-1; TRBD1 matches at 9 bases. This CDR3 contains 18 residues. V shed 2 bases and J 2 bases; nucleotides not matched to a gene: 10. The germline CDR1 and CDR2 sequences are MGHDK and SYGVNS.

The chain combines TRBV29-1 with TRBJ2-3; 8 bases fit TRBD1. Unmatched junction bases numbered 9, after V lost 6 bases and J lost 1 base. The CDR3 consists of 15 residues. Germline CDR1 and CDR2: SQVTM and ANQGSEA. The DNA of the CDR3 is TGCAGCGTCTGGGACAGGCGAAAGGGCACAGATACGCAGTATTTT. Amino acids: CSVWDRRKGTDTQYF.

This clone was seen just once. V gene TRBV29-1 combines with J gene TRBJ2-1; 10 nucleotides align to TRBD1. Per germline, CDR1 SQVTM and CDR2 ANQGSEA. The CDR3 consists of 15 residues. Germline trimming cut 3 bases from V and 8 bases from J; bases unmatched to any gene: 10. Here the CDR3 DNA reads TGCAGCGTTGATGTAGGGGACAGGGGTCACCATGAGCAGTTCTTC. Its protein is CSVDVGDRGHHEQFF.

The gene calls are TRBV4-1 and TRBJ2-7; TRBD1 agrees at 7 bases. V shed 4 bases and J 2 bases; nucleotides not matched to a gene: 5. This CDR3 comprises 14 residues. The germline V gene has CDR1 MGHRA and CDR2 YSYEKL. CDR3 loop: CASSLGTATYEQYF. In nucleotides, the CDR3 is TGCGCCAGCAGCCTCGGGACAGCGACCTACGAGCAGTACTTC.

The chain is built from TRBV10-2 and TRBJ1-2; possibly TRBD1 for D (5 bases). The V and J ends lost 2 bases and 5 bases respectively, with 6 bases between them. CDR1 and CDR2 (germline): WSHSY, SAAADI. CDR3 size: 12 residues. The CDR3 DNA follows: TGCGCCAGCAGTGAGAAGGGGTATGGCTACACCTTC. This gives the protein CASSEKGYGYTF.

J is TRBJ2-4 and V is TRBV2, with D possibly matching TRBD1 (6 bases). The length of the CDR3 is 14 residues. The V and J ends lost 6 bases and 3 bases respectively, with 12 bases between them. From germline, CDR1 is SNHLY and CDR2 FYNNEI. The CDR3 sequence: CASRQQGGKNIQYF. DNA for the CDR3: TGTGCCAGCAGGCAACAGGGCGGCAAAAACATTCAGTACTTC.

This clone was seen more than once but under ten times. The rearrangement joins TRBV15 to TRBJ1-1, with D maybe TRBD1 (5 bases). This CDR3 region has 13 residues. With 1 base removed from V and 4 bases from J, the gap between germline ends came to 7 bases. CDR1 and CDR2 (germline): LNHNV, YYDKDF (reference sequence). CDR3 sequence (DNA): TGTGCCACCAGCAGAGTGGGGGGCACTGAAGCTTTCTTT. Translating it yields CATSRVGGTEAFF.

This rearrangement joins TRBV13 to TRBJ2-7; D is unclear. Germline CDR1 and CDR2: PRHDT and FYEKMQ (reference sequence). This CDR3 spans 15 amino acids. Trimming took off 2 bases at V and 1 base at J, with 12 bases between the two ends. This CDR3 is CASSLWVDTSYEQYF. The CDR3 coding sequence is TGTGCCAGCAGCTTATGGGTCGACACTTCCTACGAGCAGTACTTC.

This chain connects TRBV19 to TRBJ1-1; 10 positions agree with TRBD1. This CDR3 spans 14 amino acids. Germline V gene lookup returns CDR1 LNHDA and CDR2 SQIVND (reference sequence). The ends lost 4 bases at V and 5 bases at J; junction bases unmatched: 4. The CDR3 DNA follows: TGTGCCAGTAGTACCCCGGACAGGGGGACTGAAGCTTTCTTT. Its protein is CASSTPDRGTEAFF.

This clone was counted a few times. CDR3 sequence: CAWSVMTGPYEQYF. The CDR3 bases are TGTGCCTGGAGCGTAATGACAGGGCCCTACGAGCAGTACTTC. This chain uses TRBV30 with TRBJ2-7, with TRBD1 identical over 7 bases. V lost 3 bases and J lost 2; bases outside the gene matches: 7. Germline assignment: CDR1 GTSNPN and CDR2 SVGIG (reference sequence). The CDR3 is made up of 14 amino acids.

V is TRBV9 and J is TRBJ2-3; D perhaps matches TRBD2 (6 bases). V lost 0 bases and J 2 bases, leaving 10 bases between the germline ends. Germline loops: CDR1 SGDLS, CDR2 YYNGEE. The CDR3 extends over 15 amino acids. The chain's CDR3 is CASSVAGVSTDTQYF. CDR3 nucleotides: TGTGCCAGCAGCGTAGCGGGGGTCTCCACAGATACGCAGTATTTT. The variable domain in full, with the rest retrieved from reference TRBV9 and TRBJ2-3, is DSGVTQTPKHLITATGQRVTLRCSPRSGDLSVYWYQQSLDQGLQFLIQYYNGEERAKGNILERFSAQQFPDLHSELNLSSLELGDSALYFCASSVAGVSTDTQYFGPGTRLTVL.

The V call is TRBV10-1, the J call TRBJ2-7; tentatively, D is TRBD2 (5 bases). The CDR3 extends over 12 amino acids. V lost 0 bases and J 6 bases, leaving 6 bases between the germline ends. From germline, CDR1 is WNHNN and CDR2 SYGVQD (reference sequence). The CDR3, as DNA: TGCGCCAGCAGTGAGTCGAGGGCCGAGCAGTACTTC. This codes for CASSESRAEQYF.

A remark on this clone: Other DNA sequences in the sample encode the same CDR3. The rearrangement links TRBV2 to TRBJ2-5, with D unresolved. The V gene's germline CDR1 is SNHLY and CDR2 FYNNEI. The CDR3 spans 11 residues. V was cut by 4 bases and J by 2 bases, with 2 bases left in between. Here the CDR3 reads CASSVQETQYF. The CDR3 nucleotides are TGTGCCAGCAGTGTACAAGAGACCCAGTACTTC.

V is TRBV5-1 and J is TRBJ1-1; no reliable D call. The CDR3 covers 13 residues. Trimming cost V 3 bases and J 6 bases, with 12 bases left between them. Germline values: CDR1 SGHRS, CDR2 YFSETQ. CDR3 residues: CASSSPGLSEAFF. CDR3 in DNA: TGCGCCAGCAGCTCCCCAGGTCTTTCTGAAGCTTTCTTT.

The chain has TRBV29-1 and TRBJ2-3; tentatively, D is TRBD1 (5 bases). With 7 bases removed from V and 4 bases from J, the gap between germline ends came to 9 bases. Germline-derived CDR1 and CDR2 are SQVTM and ANQGSEA. This CDR3 region has 11 residues. This chain's CDR3 is CSGGPSDTQYF. The CDR3 bases are TGCAGCGGGGGCCCTTCAGATACGCAGTATTTT.